The clone carrying this T cell receptor beta chain was seen only once. What it binds is not known. The TCR beta libraries were generated through quantitative 5'-RACE incorporating molecular barcodes. TCRdb reprocessed the 5' RACE reads with MiXCR, giving one entry per CDR3 protein. This sample has about 300,000 distinct CDR3 sequences; roughly 20% occur once, and the top ten carry about 3.5%. The sample is drawn from a study of CD8 T cells in ankylosing spondylitis. The CDR3 length is 15 residues. Germline V CDR1 and CDR2: DFQATT, SNEGSKA (reference sequence). The V and J ends lost 2 bases and 0 bases respectively, with 13 bases between them. Whole-study findings and limits: Characteristic of ankylosing spondylitis blood, it appeared, was a TCR beta motif comprising several highly homologous variants.

Sample: blood, either unsorted or a sorted T cell fraction (not recorded which). The chain links TRBV20-1 to TRBJ1-2, with a weak D call TRBD1 (5 bases). This receptor was obtained from a female donor with ankylosing spondylitis or in good health (not recorded which). In DNA form, the CDR3 reads TGCAGTGCTAGAACACAGGCCCTAGCTAACTATGGCTACACCTTC. Amino acid sequence: CSARTQALANYGYTF.